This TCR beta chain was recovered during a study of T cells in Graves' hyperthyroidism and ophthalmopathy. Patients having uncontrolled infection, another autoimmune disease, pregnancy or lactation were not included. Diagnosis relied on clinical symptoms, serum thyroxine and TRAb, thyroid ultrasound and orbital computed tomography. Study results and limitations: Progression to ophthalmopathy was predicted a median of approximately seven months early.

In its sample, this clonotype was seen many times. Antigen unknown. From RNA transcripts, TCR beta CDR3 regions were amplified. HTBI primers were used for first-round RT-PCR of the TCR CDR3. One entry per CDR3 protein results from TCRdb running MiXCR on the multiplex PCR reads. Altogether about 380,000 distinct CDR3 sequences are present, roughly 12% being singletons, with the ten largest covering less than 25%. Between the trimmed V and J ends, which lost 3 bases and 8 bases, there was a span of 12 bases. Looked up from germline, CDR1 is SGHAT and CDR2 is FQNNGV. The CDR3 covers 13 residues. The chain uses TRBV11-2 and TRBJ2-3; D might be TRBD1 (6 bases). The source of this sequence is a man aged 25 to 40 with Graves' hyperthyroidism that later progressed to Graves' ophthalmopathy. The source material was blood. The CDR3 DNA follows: TGTGCCAGCAGCTTCGCCACAGGGTCTACGCAGTATTTT. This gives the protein CASSFATGSTQYF. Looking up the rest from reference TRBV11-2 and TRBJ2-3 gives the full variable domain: EAGVAQSPRYKIIEKRQSVAFWCNPISGHATLYWYQQILGQGPKLLIQFQNNGVVDDSQLPKDRFSAERLKGVDSTLKIQPAKLEDSAVYLCASSFATGSTQYFGPGTRLTVL.